These T cell receptor beta chains were read from a single sample in a study of blood T cell repertoires in COVID-19. Profiled with immunoSEQ multiplex PCR; TCRdb holds only in-frame clones, not every one. The sample includes over 100,000 clones, roughly 76% of them seen just once. The sample consisted of peripheral blood. These receptors originate from a human donor in a cohort sampled during active COVID-19. The CDR3 runs from the conserved cysteine through the conserved F or W. D genes are given only for firm matches. Not every row has a clone size; where given, it reads once, few, many or a size class.

>TRBD1|TRBV5-4|.|TRBJ1-2
TGTGCCAGCAGCTCCGGACAGGTTATCTATGGCTACACCTTC
CASSSGQVIYGYTF
>.|TRBV24-1|.|TRBJ2-3
TGTGCCACCAGTGATTTGGCAGGAAGCACAGATACGCAGTATTTT
CATSDLAGSTDTQYF
>.|TRBV23-1|.|TRBJ1-5
TGCGCCAGCAGTCTGCAGGGTCAGCCCCAGCATTTT
CASSLQGQPQHF
>.|TRBV7-2|.|TRBJ1-1
TGTGCCAGCAGCCAACAGGGAAGCACTGAAGCTTTCTTT
CASSQQGSTEAFF
>TRBD1|TRBV5-8|.|TRBJ1-4
TGTGCCAGCAGCTTGGGGCAGGGGGTAGGAGAAAAACTGTTTTTT
CASSLGQGVGEKLFF
>.|TRBV6-6|once|TRBJ1-1
TGTGCCAGCAGTTACTCGACCCTGAGGACTGAAGCTTTCTTT
CASSYSTLRTEAFF
>.|TRBV20-1|.|TRBJ1-1
TGCAGTGCGAGTCGGGACTTTGAAGCTTTCTTT
CSASRDFEAFF
>.|TRBV10-3|.|TRBJ1-2
TGTGCCATCAGTGAGTCGGCAGGGGATATGGAGTATGGCTACACCTTC
CAISESAGDMEYGYTF
>TRBD1|TRBV5-6|.|TRBJ2-3
TGTGCCAGCAGCGTGACCGGGACAGGGTATTCCGATACGCAGTATTTT
CASSVTGTGYSDTQYF
>.|TRBV6-6|.|TRBJ1-5
TGTGCCAGCAGTTCACAGGGAGGGCAGGGGTTCCAGCCCCAGCATTTT
CASSSQGGQGFQPQHF
>.|TRBV6-6|.|TRBJ1-1
TGTGCCAGCAGTTACGCGGACTCCTTCACTGAAGCTTTCTTT
CASSYADSFTEAFF
>.|TRBV6-2/TRBV6-3|few|TRBJ2-2
TGTGCCAGCAGTTACTCTTGGGGCGGCACCGGGGAGCTGTTTTTT
CASSYSWGGTGELFF
>TRBD2|TRBV7-2|.|TRBJ2-7
TGTGCCAGCAGCACGGGACTAGCGGGAGGTTCTTACGAGCAGTACTTC
CASSTGLAGGSYEQYF
>TRBD1|TRBV25-1|.|TRBJ1-2
TGTGCCAGCAGTGAGGGACAGGGCTTTGGCTACACCTTC
CASSEGQGFGYTF
>.|TRBV27|.|TRBJ2-3
TGTGCCAGCAGTTTATCGGCAGCGGACACGCAGTATTTT
CASSLSAADTQYF
>.|TRBV28|.|TRBJ1-6
TGTGCCAGCAGGCAGAACAGGTTCTCTTCACCCCTCCACTTT
CASRQNRFSSPLHF
>.|TRBV9|.|TRBJ1-1
TGTGCCAGCAGCGTAGGGGGGGTAAACACTGAAGCTTTCTTT
CASSVGGVNTEAFF
>TRBD2|TRBV13|.|TRBJ2-7
TGTGCCAGCGCGATTAGCGGGAGAGGCTACGAGCAGTACTTC
CASAISGRGYEQYF
>.|TRBV20-1|.|TRBJ2-3
TGCAGTGCTAGTGGGATCAATAGTTTACTAGCCGTTCCAGATACGCAGTATTTT
CSASGINSLLAVPDTQYF
>TRBD1|TRBV4-1|once|TRBJ1-4
TGCGCCAGCAGCCAAGCAGGGGGCTCAAATGAAAAACTGTTTTTT
CASSQAGGSNEKLFF
>.|TRBV6-5|.|TRBJ1-4
TGTGCCAGCAGACCATCGTCAGCAACTAATGAAAAACTGTTTTTT
CASRPSSATNEKLFF
>TRBD2|TRBV10-3|.|TRBJ2-5
TGTGCCATCAGCAAGGGGGTAGCGGGGCCGGGGGAGACCCAGTACTTC
CAISKGVAGPGETQYF
>TRBD1|TRBV28|.|TRBJ2-1
TGTGCCAGCAGATCTGGGACAGGGCCGTTCTTC
CASRSGTGPFF
>.|TRBV20-1|.|TRBJ1-4
TGCAGTGCTTTCCGTAATGAAAAACTGTTTTTT
CSAFRNEKLFF
>TRBD2|TRBV5-1|once|TRBJ2-3
TGCGCCAGCAGCAGCACTAGCGGGGGGAGCACAGATACGCAGTATTTT
CASSSTSGGSTDTQYF
>.|TRBV6-5|.|TRBJ1-1
TGTGCCAGCAGACAGGGGAACACTGAAGCTTTCTTT
CASRQGNTEAFF
>TRBD1|TRBV4-3|.|TRBJ2-7
TGCGCCAGCAGCCCGGGACAGCTATCCTACGAGCAGTACTTC
CASSPGQLSYEQYF
>TRBD2|TRBV5-4|.|TRBJ2-7
TGTGCCAGCAGCCCCGGGGGGGCAGGCCACGAGCAGTACTTC
CASSPGGAGHEQYF
>.|TRBV7-9|.|TRBJ1-2
TGTGCCAGCAGCCCAAGCGACAGACCTTTGGACTATGGCTACACCTTC
CASSPSDRPLDYGYTF
>.|TRBV7-9|few|TRBJ1-1
TGTGCCAGCAGCACTAGTTGGGGGGATGCGAACACTGAAGCTTTCTTT
CASSTSWGDANTEAFF
>.|TRBV28|.|TRBJ1-2
TGTGCCAGCAGTCCGGAGGGCTGGCTTGGCTACACCTTC
CASSPEGWLGYTF
>TRBD2|TRBV28|.|TRBJ2-1
TGTGCCAGCACCCCGGGACTAAGATTTAATGAGCAGTTCTTC
CASTPGLRFNEQFF
>TRBD1|TRBV29-1|.|TRBJ2-1
TGCAGCGTTGAAATCTGGGACAGCTCCTACAATGAGCAGTTCTTC
CSVEIWDSSYNEQFF
>.|TRBV28|.|TRBJ1-6
TGTGCCAGCAGAGTTCAGGGGCAGTATAATTCACCCCTCCACTTT
CASRVQGQYNSPLHF
>TRBD1|TRBV5-4|.|TRBJ1-1
TGTGCCAGCAGGAGCTTGGGGACAGGGGGTATGGCTTTCTTT
CASRSLGTGGMAFF
>.|TRBV7-6|.|TRBJ2-1
TGTGCCAGCAGCTCAAGGCGGCTGGATGAGCAGTTCTTC
CASSSRRLDEQFF
>.|TRBV5-1|.|TRBJ1-1
TGCGCCAGCAGCCTGGACAGTAAAGAAGCTTTCTTT
CASSLDSKEAFF
>.|TRBV11-2|once|TRBJ2-7
TGTGCCAGCAGCTTCCCCGGGGGAGAATCGTACGAGCAGTACTTC
CASSFPGGESYEQYF
>.|TRBV6-2/TRBV6-3|.|TRBJ2-1
TGTGCCAGCAGTTACTCGGCAGGTTTGGGCGAGCAGTTCTTC
CASSYSAGLGEQFF
>.|TRBV3-1/TRBV3-2|.|TRBJ1-1
TGTGCCAGCAGCCAGGGCGGGCCCACTGAAGCTTTCTTT
CASSQGGPTEAFF
>.|TRBV3-1/TRBV3-2|.|TRBJ1-1
TGTGCCAGCAGCCTGCGGGCGACGAACACTGAAGCTTTCTTT
CASSLRATNTEAFF
>.|TRBV6-1|.|TRBJ2-4
TGTGCCAGCAGTGAGGAGGGACGGAGACCCCTAGCCAAAAACATTCAGTACTTC
CASSEEGRRPLAKNIQYF
>TRBD1|TRBV10-3|.|TRBJ2-5
TGTGCCATCAGTCCTGTAGGGGGCATCCAAGAGACCCAGTACTTC
CAISPVGGIQETQYF
>.|TRBV7-9|.|TRBJ2-3
TGTGCCAGCAGCCCATCTGGCTCAGGGGTTTTCGATACGCAGTATTTT
CASSPSGSGVFDTQYF
>.|TRBV19|.|TRBJ1-5
TGTGCCAGTAGTATGGGGGGGGCTTCTGGCAATCAGCCCCAGCATTTT
CASSMGGASGNQPQHF
>TRBD2|TRBV2|.|TRBJ2-4
TGTGCCAGCAGGCGGGAGGGGCTGGACATTCAGTACTTC
CASRREGLDIQYF